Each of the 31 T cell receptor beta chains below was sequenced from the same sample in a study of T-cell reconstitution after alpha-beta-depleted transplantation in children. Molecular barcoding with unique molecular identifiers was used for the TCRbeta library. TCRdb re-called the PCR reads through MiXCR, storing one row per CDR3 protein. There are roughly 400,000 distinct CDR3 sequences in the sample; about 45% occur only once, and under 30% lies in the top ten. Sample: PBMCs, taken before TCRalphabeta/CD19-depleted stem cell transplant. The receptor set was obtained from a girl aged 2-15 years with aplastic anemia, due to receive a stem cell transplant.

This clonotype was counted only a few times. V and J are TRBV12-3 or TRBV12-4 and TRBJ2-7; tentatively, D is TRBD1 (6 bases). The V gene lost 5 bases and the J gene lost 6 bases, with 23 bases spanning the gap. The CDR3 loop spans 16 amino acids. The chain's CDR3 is CASSLPPAGEVREQYF. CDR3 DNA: TGTGCCAGCAGTCTCCCGCCGGCAGGGGAAGTACGCGAGCAGTACTTC.

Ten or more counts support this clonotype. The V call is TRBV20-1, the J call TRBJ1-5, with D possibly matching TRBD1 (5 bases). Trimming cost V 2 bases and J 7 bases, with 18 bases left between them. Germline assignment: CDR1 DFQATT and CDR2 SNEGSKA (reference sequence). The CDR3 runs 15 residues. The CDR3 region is CSARWGEGGSQPQHF. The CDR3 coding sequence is TGCAGTGCTAGATGGGGGGAGGGAGGGAGCCAGCCCCAGCATTTT.

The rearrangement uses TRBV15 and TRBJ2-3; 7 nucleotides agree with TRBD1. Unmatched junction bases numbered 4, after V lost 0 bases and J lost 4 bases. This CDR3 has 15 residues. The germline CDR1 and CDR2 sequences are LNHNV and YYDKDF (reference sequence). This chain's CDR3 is CATSRDTGVADTQYF. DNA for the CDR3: TGTGCCACCAGCAGAGATACAGGGGTCGCAGATACGCAGTATTTT. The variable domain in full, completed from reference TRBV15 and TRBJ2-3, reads DAMVIQNPRYQVTQFGKPVTLSCSQTLNHNVMYWYQQKSSQAPKLLFHYYDKDFNNEADTPDNFQSRRPNTSFCFLDIRSPGLGDTAMYLCATSRDTGVADTQYFGPGTRLTVL.

CDR3 sequence reads: CASSLVLTGTEQFF. In nucleotides, the CDR3 is TGTGCCAGCAGCTTGGTCTTGACCGGGACTGAGCAGTTCTTC. The chain uses TRBV5-6 and TRBJ2-1, with D perhaps assigned TRBD1 or TRBD2 (5 bases each). CDR1 is SGHDT, CDR2 YYEEEE, per germline. The CDR3 runs 14 residues. The V gene lost 0 bases and the J gene lost 9 bases, with 13 bases spanning the gap.

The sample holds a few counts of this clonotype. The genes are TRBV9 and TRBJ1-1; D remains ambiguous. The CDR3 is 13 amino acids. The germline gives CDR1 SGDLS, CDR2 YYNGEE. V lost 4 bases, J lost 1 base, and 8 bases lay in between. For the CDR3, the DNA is TGTGCCAGCAGCCCTCGGTCGAACACTGAAGCTTTCTTT. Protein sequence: CASSPRSNTEAFF.

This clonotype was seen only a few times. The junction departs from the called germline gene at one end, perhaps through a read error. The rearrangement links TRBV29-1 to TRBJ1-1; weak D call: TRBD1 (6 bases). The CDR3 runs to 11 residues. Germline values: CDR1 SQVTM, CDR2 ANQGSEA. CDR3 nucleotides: TGCATCGTTGCCCGGACAGCTGAAGCTTTCTTT. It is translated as CIVARTAEAFF.

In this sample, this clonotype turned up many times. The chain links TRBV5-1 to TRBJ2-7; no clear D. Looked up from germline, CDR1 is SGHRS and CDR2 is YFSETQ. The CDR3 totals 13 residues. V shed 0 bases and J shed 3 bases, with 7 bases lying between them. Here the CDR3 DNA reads TGCGCCAGCAGCTTGGCAGGTTTCTACGAGCAGTACTTC. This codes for CASSLAGFYEQYF.

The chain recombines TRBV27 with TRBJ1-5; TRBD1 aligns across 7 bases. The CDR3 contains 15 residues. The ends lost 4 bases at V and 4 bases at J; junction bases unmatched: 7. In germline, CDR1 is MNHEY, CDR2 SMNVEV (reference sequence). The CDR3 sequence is CASSSRGSANQPQHF. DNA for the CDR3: TGTGCCAGCAGTTCCAGGGGGAGTGCTAATCAGCCCCAGCATTTT.

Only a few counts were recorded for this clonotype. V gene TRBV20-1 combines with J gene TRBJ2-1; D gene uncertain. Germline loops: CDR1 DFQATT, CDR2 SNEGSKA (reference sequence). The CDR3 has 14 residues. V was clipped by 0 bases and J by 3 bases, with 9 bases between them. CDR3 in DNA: TGCAGTGCTAGAGATCTACGGAGCTACAATGAGCAGTTCTTC. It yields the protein CSARDLRSYNEQFF.

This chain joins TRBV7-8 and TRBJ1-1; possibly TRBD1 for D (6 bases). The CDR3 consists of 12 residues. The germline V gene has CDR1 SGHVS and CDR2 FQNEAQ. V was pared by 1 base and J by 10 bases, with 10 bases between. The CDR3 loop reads CASSLGRGGAFF. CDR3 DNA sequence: TGTGCCAGCAGCTTAGGGAGGGGGGGAGCTTTCTTT.

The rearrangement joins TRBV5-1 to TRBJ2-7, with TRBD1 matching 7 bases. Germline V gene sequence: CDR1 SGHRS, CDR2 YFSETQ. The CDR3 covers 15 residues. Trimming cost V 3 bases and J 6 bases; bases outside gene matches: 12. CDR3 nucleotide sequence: TGCGCCAGCAGCTATGACAGGGACCCCTCTCCCGAGCAGTACTTC. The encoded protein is CASSYDRDPSPEQYF.

CDR3 coding DNA: TGTGCCAGTCGCGGGGGGGGGACACCCAAAAACACCGGGGAGCTGTTTTTT. As protein: CASRGGGTPKNTGELFF. The genes are TRBV28 and TRBJ2-2; 9 bases are shared with TRBD2. The CDR3 spans 17 residues. Losses at the gene ends were 9 bases for V and 2 bases for J; bases not matched to a gene: 13. The germline gives CDR1 MDHEN, CDR2 SYDVKM.

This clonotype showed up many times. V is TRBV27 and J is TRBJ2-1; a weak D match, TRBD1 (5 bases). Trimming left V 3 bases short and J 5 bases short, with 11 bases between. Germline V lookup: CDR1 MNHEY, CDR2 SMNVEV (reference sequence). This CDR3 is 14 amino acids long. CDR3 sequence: CASSFGATNNEQFF. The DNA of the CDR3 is TGTGCCAGCAGTTTTGGGGCCACTAACAATGAGCAGTTCTTC.

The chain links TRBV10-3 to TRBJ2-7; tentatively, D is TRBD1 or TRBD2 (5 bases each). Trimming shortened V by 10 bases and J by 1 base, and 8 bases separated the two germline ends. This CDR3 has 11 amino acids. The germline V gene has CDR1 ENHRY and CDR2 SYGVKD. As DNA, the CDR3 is TGTGCCACAGGGACGTCCTACGAGCAGTACTTC. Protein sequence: CATGTSYEQYF.

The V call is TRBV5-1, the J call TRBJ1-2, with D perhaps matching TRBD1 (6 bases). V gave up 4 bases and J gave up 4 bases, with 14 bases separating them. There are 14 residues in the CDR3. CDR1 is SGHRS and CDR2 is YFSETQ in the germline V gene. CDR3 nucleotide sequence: TGCGCCAGCAGCAAACCGGGACAAGGCTATGGCTACACCTTC. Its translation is CASSKPGQGYGYTF.

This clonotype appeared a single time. CDR3 nucleotide sequence: TGTGCCAGCAGTGCCGACGACGGCGGGGGTTCTGAGACCCAGTACTTC. Amino acids: CASSADDGGGSETQYF. V gene TRBV28 combines with J gene TRBJ2-5; TRBD2 matches at 7 bases. Germline V CDR1 and CDR2: MDHEN, SYDVKM. There are 16 residues in the CDR3. V was clipped by 5 bases and J by 5 bases; unmatched bases: 14. The full variable domain, in which reference TRBV28 and TRBJ2-5 provide the parts outside the CDR3, is DVKVTQSSRYLVKRTGEKVFLECVQDMDHENMFWYRQDPGLGLRLIYFSYDVKMKEKGDIPEGYSVSREKKERFSLILESASTNQTSMYLCASSADDGGGSETQYFGPGTRLLVL.

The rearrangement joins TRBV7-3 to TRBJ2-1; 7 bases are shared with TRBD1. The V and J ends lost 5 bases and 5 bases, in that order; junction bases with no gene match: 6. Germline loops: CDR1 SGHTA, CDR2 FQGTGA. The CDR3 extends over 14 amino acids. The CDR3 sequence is CASSPGTVNNEQFF. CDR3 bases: TGTGCCAGCAGCCCCGGGACAGTAAACAATGAGCAGTTCTTC.

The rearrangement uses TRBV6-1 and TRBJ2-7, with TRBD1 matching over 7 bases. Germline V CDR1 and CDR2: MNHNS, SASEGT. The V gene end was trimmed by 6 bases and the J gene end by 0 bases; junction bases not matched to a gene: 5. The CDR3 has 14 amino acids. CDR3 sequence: CASRRTGNSYEQYF. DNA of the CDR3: TGTGCCAGCAGGCGGACAGGAAACTCCTACGAGCAGTACTTC.

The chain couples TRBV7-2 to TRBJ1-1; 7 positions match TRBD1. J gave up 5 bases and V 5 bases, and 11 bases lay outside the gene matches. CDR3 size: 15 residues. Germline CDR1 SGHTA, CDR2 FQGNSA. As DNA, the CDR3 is TGTGCCAGCAGCCGTTACAGGGGAGATGGGACTGAAGCTTTCTTT. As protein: CASSRYRGDGTEAFF.

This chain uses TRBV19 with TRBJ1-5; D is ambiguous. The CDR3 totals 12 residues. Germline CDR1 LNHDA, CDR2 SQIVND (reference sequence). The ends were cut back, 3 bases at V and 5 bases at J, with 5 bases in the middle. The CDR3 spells CASSMVDQPQHF. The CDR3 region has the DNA TGTGCCAGTAGTATGGTTGATCAGCCCCAGCATTTT.

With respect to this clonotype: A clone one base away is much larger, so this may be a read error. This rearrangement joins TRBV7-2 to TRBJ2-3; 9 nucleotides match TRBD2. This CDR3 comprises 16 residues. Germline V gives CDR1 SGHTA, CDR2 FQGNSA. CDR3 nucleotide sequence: TGTGCCAGCAGCCCCGGGGGTAGCGGGAGAACAGATACGCTGTATTTT. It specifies CASSPGGSGRTDTLYF. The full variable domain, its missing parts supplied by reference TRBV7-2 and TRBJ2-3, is GAGVSQSPSNKVTEKGKDVELRCDPISGHTALYWYRQSLGQGLEFLIYFQGNSAPDKSGLPSDRFSAERTGGSVSTLTIQRTQQEDSAVYLCASSPGGSGRTDTLYFGPGTRLTVL.

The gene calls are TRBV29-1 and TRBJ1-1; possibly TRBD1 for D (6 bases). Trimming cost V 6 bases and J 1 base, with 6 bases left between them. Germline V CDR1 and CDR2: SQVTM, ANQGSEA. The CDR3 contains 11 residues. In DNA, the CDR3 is TGCAGCGTGGGACAGAACACTGAAGCTTTCTTT. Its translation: CSVGQNTEAFF.

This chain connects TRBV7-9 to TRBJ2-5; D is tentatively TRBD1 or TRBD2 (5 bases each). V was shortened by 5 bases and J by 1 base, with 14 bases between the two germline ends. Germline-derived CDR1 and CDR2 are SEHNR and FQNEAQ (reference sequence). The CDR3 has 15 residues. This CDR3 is CASSPPGRTQETQYF. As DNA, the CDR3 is TGTGCCAGCAGCCCACCGGGACGGACCCAAGAGACCCAGTACTTC.

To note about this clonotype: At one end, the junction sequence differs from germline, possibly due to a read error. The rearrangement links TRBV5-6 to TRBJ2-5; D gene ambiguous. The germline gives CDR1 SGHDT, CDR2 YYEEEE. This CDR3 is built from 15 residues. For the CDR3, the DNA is TGTGCCAGCAGCTTGTATGGCAGGCCCCAAGAGATCCAGTACTTC. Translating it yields CASSLYGRPQEIQYF.

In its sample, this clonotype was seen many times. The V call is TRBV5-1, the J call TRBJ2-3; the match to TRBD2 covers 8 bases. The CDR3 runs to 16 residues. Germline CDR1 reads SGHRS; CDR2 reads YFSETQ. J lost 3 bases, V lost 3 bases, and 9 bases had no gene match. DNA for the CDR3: TGCGCCAGCAGCTCTACTAGCGGTGGGGGTACAGATACGCAGTATTTT. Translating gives CASSSTSGGGTDTQYF.

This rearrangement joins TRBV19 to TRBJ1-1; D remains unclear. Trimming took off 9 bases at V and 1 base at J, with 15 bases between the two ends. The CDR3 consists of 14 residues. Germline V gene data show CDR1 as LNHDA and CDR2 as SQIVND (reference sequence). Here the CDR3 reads CASRVTMRNTEAFF. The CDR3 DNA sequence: TGTGCCAGCCGCGTTACCATGAGGAACACTGAAGCTTTCTTT.

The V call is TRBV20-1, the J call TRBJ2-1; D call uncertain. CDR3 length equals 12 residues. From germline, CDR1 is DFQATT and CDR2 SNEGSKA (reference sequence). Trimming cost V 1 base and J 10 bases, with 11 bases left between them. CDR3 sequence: CSARGGFAEQFF. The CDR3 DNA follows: TGCAGTGCTAGAGGTGGGTTTGCGGAGCAGTTCTTC.

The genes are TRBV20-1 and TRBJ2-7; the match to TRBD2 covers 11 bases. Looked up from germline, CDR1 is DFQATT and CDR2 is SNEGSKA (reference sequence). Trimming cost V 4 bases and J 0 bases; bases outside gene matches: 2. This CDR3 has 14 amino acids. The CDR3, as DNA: TGCAGTGCTAAGGGGACTAGCGGCTCCTACGAGCAGTACTTC. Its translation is CSAKGTSGSYEQYF.

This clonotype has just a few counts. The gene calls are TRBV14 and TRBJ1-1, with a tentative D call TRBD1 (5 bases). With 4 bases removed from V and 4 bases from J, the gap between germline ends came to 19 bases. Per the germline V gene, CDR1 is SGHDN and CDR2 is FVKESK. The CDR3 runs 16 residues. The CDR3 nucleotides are TGTGCCAGCAGCCCCTACGGGGCGGGATTAGCCACTGAAGCTTTCTTT. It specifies CASSPYGAGLATEAFF.

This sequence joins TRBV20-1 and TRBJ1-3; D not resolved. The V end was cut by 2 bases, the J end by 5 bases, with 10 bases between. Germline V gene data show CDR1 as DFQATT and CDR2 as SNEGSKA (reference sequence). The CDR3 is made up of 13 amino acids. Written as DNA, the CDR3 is TGCAGTGCTAGACTACAGAGTAGAAACACCATATATTTT. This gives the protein CSARLQSRNTIYF.

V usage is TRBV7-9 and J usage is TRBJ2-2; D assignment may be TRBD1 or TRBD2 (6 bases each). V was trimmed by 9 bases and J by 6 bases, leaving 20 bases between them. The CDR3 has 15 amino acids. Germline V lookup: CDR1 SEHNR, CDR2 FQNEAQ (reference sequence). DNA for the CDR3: TGTGCCAGGAGCCCCGGGCTCGGGGGCTCCGGGGAGCTGTTTTTT. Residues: CARSPGLGGSGELFF.